The TCR beta chain described here comes from a study of beta chain features in type 1 diabetes (dated by TCRdb to the late 2010s). With regard to the full study: No differences in mean age, gender distribution, total cell number or subset yield were found between patients and healthy donors. A total of 85 million to 140 million sorted cells were examined across all samples, and the number of cells per subset was strongly correlated with RNA yield. In the study, recently diagnosed type 1 diabetes patients and matched healthy donors were compared on the TCRB repertoires of their sorted circulating CD4+ T cell subsets. Naive and central memory subsets were obtained from all 30 or so donors, but regulatory and stem cell-like memory subsets were isolated from only 8 patients and 8 healthy donors. Summary of the overall study and its limitations: In all four CD4+ subsets, TCRB CDR3 length was moderately but significantly shorter in type 1 diabetes patients. Naive, central memory and regulatory TCRB repertoires appeared to be more alike among patients than among healthy donors. Patients with type 1 diabetes made fewer insertions and deleted more nucleotides at VDJ recombination sites, implying thymic rearrangement abnormalities. Because cDNA was sequenced instead of genomic DNA, activated cells with high expression could be over-represented, although the groups did not differ in activation or CD3 levels. Because the HLA sub-analyses included only small numbers of individuals, any influence of HLA type on TCRB rearrangement was left unresolved. Shorter templates might be favored by PCR, yet because patient and control samples were amplified and corrected together, any such skew would affect both groups equally.

Each donor gave one peripheral blood draw, averaging roughly 0.11 L, which was collected into heparinised tubes. Using a panel that included CD45RO, CCR7, CD25, CD127, CD95 and CD27, naive, central memory, regulatory and stem cell-like memory CD4+ T cells were sorted on a BD FACSAria II. All sorted populations exceeded 98% purity. PBMCs were separated immediately by Lymphoprep density gradient centrifugation and were stained directly, without being cultured. So that batch effects would be minimized, each experiment stained and sorted samples in pairs, pairing one healthy donor with one patient. The CDR3 spans 16 residues, from the cysteine through the phenylalanine. The kept DNA is CDR3 alone, 48 bases in frame from the first base. Trimming accounts for 2 bases at V and 1 base at J, while the number of junction bases matched to no gene is 2. The germline V gene encodes CDR1 MGHRA and CDR2 YSYEKL.

This clone was observed a handful of times. Its antigen specificity is not known. No much larger clone exists at a distance of one base, and base qualities are not known. The High Capacity cDNA Reverse Transcription Kit was used to reverse transcribe all of the isolated RNA, meaning that expressed TCRB transcripts were what got sequenced. Deep immunoSEQ sequencing was applied to naive, central memory and regulatory T cell samples, giving an average of roughly 3.3 million total reads per sample. Sorted cells were lysed in RLT buffer, and RNA was extracted using DNase-treated RNeasy Micro or Mini kits according to cell number. To prevent cross-contamination, every cell subset was processed on its own, while patient and healthy donor samples were processed together. The immunoSEQ multiplex PCR was used to amplify TCRB sequences from cDNA, yielding 87-bp fragments that span the CDR3 region. Amplicons were sequenced on the Illumina HiSeq platform. The published analysis was carried out like this. Synthetic template baselines were used to correct PCR bias computationally, reads within Hamming distance 2 were collapsed, and singletons that could not be merged were discarded. Reads were aligned to IMGT to assign V, D and J genes, CDR3 length, and insertions or deletions at six rearrangement sites. Within each subset, clonotype counts were normalized to sorted cell number, and only after that were true diversity and Gini coefficients computed with the tcR R package. The overlap coefficient, calculated on TCRB nucleotide sequences, was used to quantify repertoire sharing. As a proxy for the pre-selection repertoire, out-of-frame TCRB sequences from naive cells were analyzed. TCRdb holds this immuneACCESS table with in-frame rearrangements only. Some clones are missing; in checked studies, unresolved V genes explain under half, and the rest has no known cause. Clone size and the V and J calls come from that table; the DNA yielded D and trimming. The sample yields a few hundred thousand clones; 11% were counted once. The top ten clones comprise around 0.015% of the sample.

The V gene is TRBV4-1 and the J gene is TRBJ1-4, with 9 bases in between that match TRBD1. This TCR was sampled from a man in his thirties or forties with type 1 diabetes. The sequenced material came from naive CD4+ T cells from blood. The sample's cell subset or site, from its label and the paper: true naive CD4+ T cells. The sequence in DNA is TGCGCCAGCAGCCAAACGGACAGGGGAACTAATGAAAAACTGTTTTTT. It encodes CASSQTDRGTNEKLFF.